This TCR beta chain was captured in a study of post-analysis software for immune sequencing data. Study results and limitations: Same-batch preparations were strongly co-clustered by F measure. TRBV5-6, TRBV5-1 and TRBV20-1 belonged to a set of roughly five TRBV segments that were more frequent in patients than controls. There was significantly lower normalized Chao1 diversity in multiple sclerosis patients than in controls.

From germline, CDR1 is SGHTS and CDR2 YDEGEE. Between the trimmed V and J ends, which lost 3 bases and 0 bases, there was a span of 12 bases. The CDR3 spans 15 residues. This clonotype was detected a few times. The target antigen is unknown. The TCR beta cDNA libraries carried unique molecular identifiers. With about 0.95 to 11 million T cells as the source, 400,000 to 550,000 cDNA molecules resulted. TCRdb itself ran the PCR reads through MiXCR, one entry per CDR3 protein. The profile covers hundreds of thousands of distinct CDR3 sequences, with around 64% appearing a single time and 11% taken by the ten largest.

The chain links TRBV5-8 to TRBJ1-1; the D gene is possibly TRBD1 (6 bases). What was sequenced was blood. The TCR originated in a girl aged 2 to 10 with multiple sclerosis. In nucleotides, the CDR3 is TGTGCCAGCAGCTGGGGGGGGGCAATGAACACTGAAGCTTTCTTT. Translating gives CASSWGGAMNTEAFF.